Listed below are T cell receptor beta chains from one sample, sequenced in a study of blood T cells in healthy people across ages. MiXCR, applied by TCRdb to the 5' RACE reads, yields one record per CDR3 protein. The table shows some 780,000 distinct CDR3 sequences, with 56% occurring only once. Sequenced material: blood. Receptors originate from a man aged 40-50 years in good health. Both conserved end residues are trimmed from each CDR3. D genes are given only for firm matches. Clone size is stated in some rows and not others, as once, few, many or a class when expanded.

v_gene	j_gene	abundance	d_gene	CDR3aa
TRBV7-9	TRBJ2-5	NA	NA	ASSLFLGQQETQY
TRBV5-1	TRBJ1-2	few	NA	ASSQRAPGGRLNGYT
TRBV12-3/TRBV12-4	TRBJ1-2	few	NA	ASSLVVGAVGYGYT
TRBV7-9	TRBJ1-5	few	NA	ASSLGEEPQH
TRBV5-1	TRBJ2-3	once	TRBD1	ASSLQARGMDTQY
TRBV5-1	TRBJ1-1	NA	NA	ASSFNAKNTEAF
TRBV28	TRBJ1-1	once	NA	ASSLTLGQLNTEAF
TRBV5-1	NA	NA	TRBD2	ASSLDIAGVGETQY
TRBV28	TRBJ2-7	few	TRBD1	ASSFGTAREQY
TRBV3-1	TRBJ1-1	NA	NA	ASSPGHGLNTEAF
TRBV9	TRBJ2-3	NA	TRBD2	ASSGTRDYEQY
TRBV6-5	TRBJ1-2	few	TRBD1	ASSDWTGGLSGYT
TRBV7-3	TRBJ1-4	NA	TRBD1	ASSLIGGGQLDEKLF
TRBV6-2/TRBV6-3	TRBJ2-7	NA	NA	ASSPGRPIYEQY
TRBV12-3/TRBV12-4	TRBJ2-3	NA	TRBD2	ASSFWGGRTDTQY
TRBV20-1	TRBJ2-3	NA	TRBD1	SAMGQGGATDTQY
TRBV7-2	TRBJ1-2	many	NA	ASSPEAGGIYGYT
TRBV29-1	TRBJ2-7	few	TRBD2	SVEYWGDTSGGTYEQY
TRBV4-2	TRBJ2-1	NA	TRBD2	ASSQSGLAVREF
TRBV6-6	TRBJ1-2	NA	NA	ASSTGGSYGCT
TRBV20-1	TRBJ2-5	few	NA	SARAGGEETQY
TRBV12-3/TRBV12-4	TRBJ2-1	NA	TRBD2	ASIIGTSWGEQF
TRBV4-1	TRBJ2-3	NA	TRBD2	ASSQAPVGTSADTQY
TRBV11-3	TRBJ1-1	NA	TRBD1	ASSLDIGQGDTEAF
TRBV24-1	TRBJ2-5	NA	NA	ATSDARGNGFETQY
TRBV12-3/TRBV12-4	TRBJ2-1	NA	NA	AGRGLMVEQF
TRBV3-1	TRBJ2-7	few	NA	ASRAASVPYEQY
TRBV4-1	TRBJ2-7	NA	NA	ASSQLRRDYEQY
TRBV5-1	TRBJ2-2	NA	NA	ASSLKGTVQGGELF
TRBV6-6	TRBJ2-5	NA	TRBD2	ASRAGLAGGFQETQY
TRBV20-1	TRBJ2-5	NA	NA	SARLGGLGGYMETQY
TRBV29-1	TRBJ2-7	NA	TRBD1	SVQTGDEQY
TRBV11-2	TRBJ2-7	NA	NA	ASSGGGGEKY
TRBV7-2	TRBJ1-5	NA	NA	ASSVEGSSNQPQH
TRBV7-9	TRBJ2-4	NA	NA	ASSLLAGGGEHKNIQY
TRBV7-3	TRBJ2-1	few	NA	ASSLGPGFGNEQF
TRBV27	TRBJ2-2	NA	TRBD1	ASSLGRGLTGELF
TRBV6-5	TRBJ2-7	NA	TRBD2	ASRRRGEAEQY
TRBV6-1	TRBJ2-5	NA	TRBD2	ASSPRLASGSLEETQY
TRBV7-2	TRBJ2-7	NA	NA	ASSQHTGSSEQY
TRBV28	TRBJ1-6	NA	TRBD1	ASSRLGTGFDNSPLH
TRBV27	NA	NA	TRBD1	ASPHRGQVHPIVSYEQY
TRBV7-2	TRBJ2-7	once	NA	ASSPSVNEQY
TRBV3-1	TRBJ2-2	NA	NA	ASSQDKGGRGTGELF
TRBV9	TRBJ2-6	NA	TRBD1	ASSGFRQGVSSGANVLT
TRBV14	TRBJ1-2	NA	NA	ASSQGGGRAGIYGYT
TRBV12-3/TRBV12-4	TRBJ2-1	NA	NA	ASSLTVGGRYNEQF